Described below is a single T cell receptor beta chain sequence and its context. Its antigen is unknown. The record originates from a study of blood T cells in healthy people across ages. The germline CDR1 and CDR2 sequences are SQVTM and ANQGSEA. With 6 bases removed from V and 3 bases from J, the gap between germline ends came to 17 bases. This CDR3 has 15 residues. Each sample provided at least 5 micrograms of extracted total RNA. Points from the study as a whole: Roughly linear declines in TCR beta diversity per million T cells occurred with age. Donors of long life had a larger count of naive CD4+ cells and greater diversity than aged donors. Possibly, changes in expanded clonotypes were confounded because donor CMV status was unknown.

For the second PCR, which ran for about 6 to 11 cycles, a sample-barcoded 5' primer and a J-beta primer mix were used. TCRdb used MiXCR to reprocess the 5' RACE reads, holding one entry per CDR3 protein. The table includes 850,000 to 950,000 distinct CDR3 sequences, 29% detected once. This sequence joins TRBV29-1 and TRBJ1-4; TRBD1 might be the D (6 bases). Sequenced material: blood. The receptor's source is a woman older than 75 in good health. The CDR3 is CSVIDRTASNEKLFF. In DNA form, the CDR3 reads TGCAGCGTGATTGACAGGACCGCCTCTAATGAAAAACTGTTTTTT.